This T cell receptor (beta chain) was found in a study of OX40 agonist ivuxolimab in advanced cancers. Study-wide context: The diagnoses of dose-escalation patients were hepatocellular carcinoma, melanoma, renal cell or head and neck cancer.

Peripheral blood came from all dose cohorts at three timepoints. Study results and limitations: On average, CD8+ T cells showed a greater number of expanded clones than CD4+. Those patients achieving a partial response at 0.1-3.0 mg/kg showed among the lowest clonal expansion.

A word on this clone: Its antigen is not identified.

The table came from immunoSEQ multiplex PCR; TCRdb's copy has only in-frame clones and leaves some out. The data hold 50,000 to 65,000 clones, with 80% to 90% observed a single time. CDR1 is LNHDA, CDR2 SQIVND, per germline (reference sequence). The germline V and J ends were trimmed by 1 base and 6 bases, with 17 bases remaining between them. There are 16 residues in the CDR3. The input for sequencing was CD4+ or CD8+ T cells sorted from blood, taken in a trial of the OX40 agonist ivuxolimab. This TCR came from an adult with an advanced solid tumor such as melanoma, head and neck, liver or kidney cancer. J is TRBJ2-3 and V is TRBV19; D might be TRBD2 (6 bases). CDR3 in amino acids: CASSIASGLLPDTQYF. The CDR3 nucleotides are TGTGCCAGTAGTATAGCATCGGGACTGCTCCCGGATACGCAGTATTTT. Filled out from reference TRBV19 and TRBJ2-3, the complete variable domain reads DGGITQSPKYLFRKEGQNVTLSCEQNLNHDAMYWYRQDPGQGLRLIYYSQIVNDFQKGDIAEGYSVSREKKESFPLTVTSAQKNPTAFYLCASSIASGLLPDTQYFGPGTRLTVL.